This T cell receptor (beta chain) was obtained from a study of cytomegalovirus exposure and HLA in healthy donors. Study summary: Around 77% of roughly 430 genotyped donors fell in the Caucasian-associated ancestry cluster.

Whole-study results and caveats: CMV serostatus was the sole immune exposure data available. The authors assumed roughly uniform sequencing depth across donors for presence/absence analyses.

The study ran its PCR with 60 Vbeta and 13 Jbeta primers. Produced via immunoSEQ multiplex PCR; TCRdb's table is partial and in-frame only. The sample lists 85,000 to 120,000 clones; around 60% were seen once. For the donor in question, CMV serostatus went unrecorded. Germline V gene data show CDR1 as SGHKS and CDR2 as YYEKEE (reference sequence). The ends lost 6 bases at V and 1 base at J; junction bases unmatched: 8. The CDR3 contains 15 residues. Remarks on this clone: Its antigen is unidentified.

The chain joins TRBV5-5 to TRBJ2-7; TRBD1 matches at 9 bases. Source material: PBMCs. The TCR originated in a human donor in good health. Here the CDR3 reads CASTPGQGGSYEQYF. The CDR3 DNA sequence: TGTGCCAGCACCCCGGGACAGGGTGGATCCTACGAGCAGTACTTC.